Listed here are 11 T cell receptor beta chains from one sample, sequenced in a study of blood T cell repertoires in COVID-19. Sequencing was performed with immunoSEQ multiplex PCR; in TCRdb, only in-frame clones are kept and a portion is missing. The sample records some 190,000 clones, 70% to 90% being singletons. The sample taken for sequencing was peripheral blood. The receptors come from an elderly man with COVID-19, enrolled during active disease.

The chain employs TRBV11-3 and TRBJ1-2, with D possibly matching TRBD1 (5 bases). The CDR3 consists of 16 residues. V lost 5 bases and J lost 3, with 19 bases in between. CDR1 is SGHNT and CDR2 is YENEEA in the germline V gene. The CDR3 DNA follows: TGTGCCAGCAGCCTCACTTTCCAGGGAATGGACTATGGCTACACCTTC. This encodes CASSLTFQGMDYGYTF.

The sample holds one count of this clone. The V and J genes are TRBV5-1 and TRBJ1-6; 7 positions match TRBD1. Germline CDR1 and CDR2: SGHRS and YFSETQ. This CDR3 comprises 18 residues. V shed 0 bases and J 1 base; nucleotides not matched to a gene: 7. The CDR3 region is CASSLEISGGSYNSPLHF. The CDR3 nucleotides are TGCGCCAGCAGCTTGGAGATTTCAGGGGGATCCTATAATTCACCCCTCCACTTT. The variable domain in full, with the rest retrieved from reference TRBV5-1 and TRBJ1-6, is KAGVTQTPRYLIKTRGQQVTLSCSPISGHRSVSWYQQTPGQGLQFLFEYFSETQRNKGNFPGRFSGRQFSNSRSEMNVSTLELGDSALYLCASSLEISGGSYNSPLHFGNGTRLTVT.

This clone came up once. The chain links TRBV2 to TRBJ1-1; D is uncertain. CDR3 length: 14 residues. CDR1 and CDR2 from the germline V gene are SNHLY and FYNNEI. Trimming pared 6 bases from V and 1 base from J, leaving 12 bases between. The CDR3 loop reads CASRLVSPNTEAFF. CDR3 nucleotide sequence: TGTGCCAGCAGGTTGGTCAGTCCGAACACTGAAGCTTTCTTT. The full variable domain, completed using reference TRBV2 and TRBJ1-1, is EPEVTQTPSHQVTQMGQEVILRCVPISNHLYFYWYRQILGQKVEFLVSFYNNEISEKSEIFDDQFSVERPDGSNFTLKIRSTKLEDSAMYFCASRLVSPNTEAFFGQGTRLTVV.

DNA of the CDR3: TGTGCCAGCAGCAGGGGGCGCGTGAACGAGCAGTACTTC. This translates into CASSRGRVNEQYF. This rearrangement joins TRBV6-1 to TRBJ2-7; TRBD1 matches at 8 bases. Germline-derived CDR1 and CDR2 are MNHNS and SASEGT. This CDR3 is built from 13 residues. After removal of 6 bases from V and 5 bases from J, the junction contained 6 bases not matched to a gene.

The gene calls are TRBV15 and TRBJ2-2; TRBD2 agrees at 7 bases. V shed 0 bases, J shed 6 bases, and the junction held 1 base outside the gene matches. Germline V CDR1 and CDR2: LNHNV, YYDKDF (reference sequence). This CDR3 has 14 residues. The CDR3 region is CATSRDRGAGELFF. In DNA, the CDR3 is TGTGCCACCAGCAGAGATCGGGGGGCCGGGGAGCTGTTTTTT.

This clone was observed a handful of times. The V call is TRBV6-5, the J call TRBJ1-1; TRBD1 might be the D (6 bases). Trimming removed 2 bases at V and 4 bases at J, with 14 bases between. From germline, CDR1 is MNHEY and CDR2 SVGAGI. The CDR3 is made up of 15 amino acids. CDR3 nucleotide sequence: TGTGCCAGCAGTTACGATAGGCAGGGGAGCACTGAAGCTTTCTTT. Its translation: CASSYDRQGSTEAFF.

This sequence joins TRBV19 and TRBJ1-5; weak D call: TRBD1 (6 bases). The CDR3 covers 13 residues. The V gene lost 4 bases and the J gene lost 7 bases, with 11 bases spanning the gap. Per the germline V gene, CDR1 is LNHDA and CDR2 is SQIVND (reference sequence). The CDR3 nucleotides read TGTGCCAGTAGTAGATCTACAGGGCAGCCCCAGCATTTT. Translated: CASSRSTGQPQHF.

The J gene is TRBJ2-3, the V gene TRBV10-3; D might be TRBD1 (5 bases). The V end lost 10 bases, the J end lost 6 bases, and 14 bases lay between the germline ends. Germline-derived CDR1 and CDR2 are ENHRY and SYGVKD. This CDR3 is built from 12 residues. CDR3 in DNA: TGTGCCACGCAGGGAAATGGGGATACGCAGTATTTT. Its protein is CATQGNGDTQYF.

The chain recombines TRBV7-2 with TRBJ2-5; 9 nucleotides line up with TRBD2. This CDR3 has 15 amino acids. The germline gives CDR1 SGHTA, CDR2 FQGNSA. V dropped 7 bases and J dropped 2; count of bases not matched to a gene: 8. This chain's CDR3 is CASTSRLAGQETQYF. For the CDR3, the DNA is TGTGCCAGCACCTCCCGGCTAGCGGGGCAAGAGACCCAGTACTTC. Complete variable domain (other parts from reference TRBV7-2 and TRBJ2-5): GAGVSQSPSNKVTEKGKDVELRCDPISGHTALYWYRQSLGQGLEFLIYFQGNSAPDKSGLPSDRFSAERTGGSVSTLTIQRTQQEDSAVYLCASTSRLAGQETQYFGPGTRLLVL.

The V gene is TRBV5-1, the J gene TRBJ1-1; maybe TRBD1 (5 bases). This CDR3 spans 13 amino acids. CDR1 and CDR2 from the germline V gene are SGHRS and YFSETQ. Trimming took off 6 bases at V and 1 base at J, with 10 bases between the two ends. The CDR3 bases are TGCGCCAGCACCAGGGTAGGGAACACTGAAGCTTTCTTT. This codes for CASTRVGNTEAFF.

CDR3: CASSLLPRSTDTQYF. The CDR3 coding sequence is TGCGCCAGCAGCTTGTTACCGCGGAGCACAGATACGCAGTATTTT. The chain is built from TRBV5-1 and TRBJ2-3; D gene unclear. Germline loops: CDR1 SGHRS, CDR2 YFSETQ. There are 15 residues in the CDR3. Between the trimmed V and J ends, which lost 1 base and 0 bases, there was a span of 9 bases.